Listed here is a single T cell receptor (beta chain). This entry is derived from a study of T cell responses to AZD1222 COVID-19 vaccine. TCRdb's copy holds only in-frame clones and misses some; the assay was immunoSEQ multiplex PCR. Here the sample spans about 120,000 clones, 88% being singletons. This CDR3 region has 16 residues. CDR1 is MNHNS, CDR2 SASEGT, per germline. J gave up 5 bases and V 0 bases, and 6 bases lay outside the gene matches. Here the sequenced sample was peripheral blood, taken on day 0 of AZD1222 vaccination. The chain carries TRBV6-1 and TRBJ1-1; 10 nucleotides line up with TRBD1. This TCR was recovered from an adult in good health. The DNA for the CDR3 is TGTGCCAGCAGTGAAGCGGGGACAGGGGTGAGGACTGAAGCTTTCTTT. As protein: CASSEAGTGVRTEAFF.